This is a list of T cell receptor beta chains from one sample in a study of cytomegalovirus exposure and HLA in healthy donors. Profiling relied on immunoSEQ multiplex PCR, and the TCRdb table lists in-frame clones only, not all of them. The repertoire holds about 120,000 clones, with approximately 80% as singletons. Sequencing used PBMCs. All receptors come from a woman aged 55-70 years in good health and CMV-seropositive. The CDR3 runs from the conserved cysteine through the conserved F or W. D genes are given only for firm matches.

J,V,D,CDR3
TRBJ1-2,TRBV7-2,TRBD1,CASSFETGRYGYTF
TRBJ2-1,TRBV10-3,TRBD2,CAISESTTEGGLAGNEQFF
TRBJ2-7,TRBV2,TRBD2,CASSGRGGSEQYF
TRBJ2-7,TRBV2,TRBD1,CASTRGTGGEQYF
TRBJ2-7,TRBV5-1,TRBD2,CASSNSGGSYEQYF
TRBJ2-1,TRBV29-1,.,CSVFSAAFNEQFF
TRBJ2-1,TRBV28,.,CASSFRGVFGEQFF
TRBJ2-7,TRBV7-2,.,CASSAADWEQYF
TRBJ2-7,TRBV28,TRBD1,CASRPGQGGREQYF
TRBJ1-2,TRBV20-1,TRBD1,CSARQGHGYTF
TRBJ2-5,TRBV5-5,.,CASSLTGFETQYF
TRBJ1-6,TRBV7-9,TRBD1,CASSNQGQANSPLHF
TRBJ2-3,TRBV6-1,TRBD2,CASRRMGGKDTQYF
TRBJ2-3,TRBV4-1,.,CASSQGTTDTDTQYF
TRBJ1-2,TRBV27,.,CASSSSGGGLGYTF
TRBJ1-2,TRBV5-1,TRBD1,CASSNWTGSGSTRQPNHGYTF
TRBJ2-7,TRBV27,.,CASSLEGSRQYF
TRBJ2-7,TRBV4-2,TRBD2,CASSQGPGTSGPGYEQYF
TRBJ2-2,TRBV6-1,.,CASSEIWEAESGELFF
TRBJ2-1,TRBV12-5,TRBD2,CASGHLGGGRALRNEQFF
TRBJ2-7,TRBV7-5,.,CARSLVREASYEQYF
TRBJ2-7,TRBV27,.,CASSLTDTYEQYF
TRBJ2-2,TRBV7-3,TRBD2,CASSLFGGSGTGELFF
TRBJ1-1,TRBV7-6,TRBD1,CASSSGGQGMTAFF
TRBJ2-7,TRBV27,.,CASGNGGLSIEQYF
.,TRBV5-4,TRBD2,CASSPGLAGGRRNEQYF
TRBJ2-3,TRBV4-2,TRBD2,CASSQDPGLGGADTQYF
TRBJ2-1,TRBV9,TRBD1,CASSVRQGPGNEQFF
TRBJ1-1,TRBV27,.,CASSLWGSGTVADEAFF
TRBJ1-5,TRBV28,.,CASSYSNQPQHF
TRBJ1-4,TRBV6-1,TRBD1,CASSEVKPGQGLWGNEKLFF
TRBJ1-2,TRBV19,.,CASSIDTNYGYTF
TRBJ2-5,TRBV11-2,.,CASSASSQETQYF
TRBJ2-7,TRBV27,TRBD1,CASRRTGDSYEQYF
TRBJ1-1,TRBV29-1,.,CSVEDRVNTEAFF
TRBJ2-5,TRBV5-1,.,CASSLAPEYQETQYF
TRBJ2-7,TRBV10-3,.,CAARASSYEQYF
TRBJ1-5,TRBV14,.,CASSQDERGPQHF
TRBJ2-7,TRBV6-1,.,CASRARELSYEQYF
TRBJ2-3,TRBV28,TRBD1,CASSLGQGGADTQYF
TRBJ2-7,TRBV7-9,TRBD1,CASSLGDPGQGYEQYF
TRBJ2-5,TRBV15,.,CATSRDRLETQYF
TRBJ1-2,TRBV18,.,CASSRGDIWGYGYTF
TRBJ2-6,TRBV7-8,TRBD1,CASSQRDRGPGANVLTF
TRBJ2-3,TRBV7-2,TRBD2,CASSHGLAGSPDTQYF